This T cell receptor beta chain was recorded in a study of T cell changes during pregnancy in multiple sclerosis. This table comes from immunoSEQ multiplex PCR, and its TCRdb copy is limited to in-frame clones, with some not included. The sample has 25,000 to 35,000 clones; 89% are singletons. The material sequenced was CD8+ T cells from peripheral blood mononuclear cells, taken in the second trimester of pregnancy. The receptor comes from a female donor with multiple sclerosis, enrolled in a pregnancy study.

CDR3 bases: TGTGCCAGCAGCGTAGGCAGCGGGAAGGCCTACAATGAGCAGTTCTTC. It specifies CASSVGSGKAYNEQFF. V and J are TRBV9 and TRBJ2-1; TRBD2 aligns across 7 bases. The CDR3 is made up of 16 amino acids. V was clipped by 0 bases and J by 2 bases; unmatched bases: 5. In germline, CDR1 is SGDLS, CDR2 YYNGEE.